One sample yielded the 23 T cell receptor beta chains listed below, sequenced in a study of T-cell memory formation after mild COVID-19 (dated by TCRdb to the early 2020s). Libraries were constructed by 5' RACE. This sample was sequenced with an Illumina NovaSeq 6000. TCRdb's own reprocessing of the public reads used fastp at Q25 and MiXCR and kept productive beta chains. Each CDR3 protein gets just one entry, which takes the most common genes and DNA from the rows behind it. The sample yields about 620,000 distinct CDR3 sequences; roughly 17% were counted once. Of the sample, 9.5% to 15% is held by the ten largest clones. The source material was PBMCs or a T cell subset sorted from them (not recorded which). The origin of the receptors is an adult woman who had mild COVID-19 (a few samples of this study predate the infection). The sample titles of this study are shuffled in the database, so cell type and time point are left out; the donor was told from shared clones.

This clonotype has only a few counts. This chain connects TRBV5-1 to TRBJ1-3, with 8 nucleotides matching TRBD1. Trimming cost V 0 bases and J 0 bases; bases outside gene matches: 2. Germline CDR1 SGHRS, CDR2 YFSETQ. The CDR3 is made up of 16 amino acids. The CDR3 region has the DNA TGCGCCAGCAGCTTGGGCGGGACAGGCTCTGGAAACACCATATATTTT. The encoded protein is CASSLGGTGSGNTIYF.

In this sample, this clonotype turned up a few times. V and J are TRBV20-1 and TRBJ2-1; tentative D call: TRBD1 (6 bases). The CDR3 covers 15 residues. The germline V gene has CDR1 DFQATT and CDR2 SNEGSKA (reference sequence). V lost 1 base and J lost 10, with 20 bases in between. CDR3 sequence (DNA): TGCAGTGCTAGAGGGGAAACAGGGTTCGACGTCGAGCAGTTCTTC. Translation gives CSARGETGFDVEQFF.

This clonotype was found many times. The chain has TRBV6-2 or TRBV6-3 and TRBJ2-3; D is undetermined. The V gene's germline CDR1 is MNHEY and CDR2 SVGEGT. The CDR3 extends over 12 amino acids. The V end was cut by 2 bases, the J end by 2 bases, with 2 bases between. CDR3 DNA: TGTGCCAGCAGTTACACCACAGATACGCAGTATTTT. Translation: CASSYTTDTQYF.

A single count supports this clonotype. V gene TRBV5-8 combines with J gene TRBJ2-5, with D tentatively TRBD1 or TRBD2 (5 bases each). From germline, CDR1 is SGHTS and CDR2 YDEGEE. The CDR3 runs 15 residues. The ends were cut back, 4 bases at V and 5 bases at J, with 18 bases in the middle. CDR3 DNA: TGTGCCAGCAGCCTCCGGGACCTCTCCGCGGAGACCCAGTACTTC. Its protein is CASSLRDLSAETQYF.

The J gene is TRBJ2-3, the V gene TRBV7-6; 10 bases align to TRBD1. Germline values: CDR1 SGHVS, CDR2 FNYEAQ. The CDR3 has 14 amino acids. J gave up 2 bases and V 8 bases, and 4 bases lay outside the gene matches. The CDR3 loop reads CASGTGVFTDTQYF. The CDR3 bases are TGTGCCAGCGGGACAGGGGTATTCACAGATACGCAGTATTTT.

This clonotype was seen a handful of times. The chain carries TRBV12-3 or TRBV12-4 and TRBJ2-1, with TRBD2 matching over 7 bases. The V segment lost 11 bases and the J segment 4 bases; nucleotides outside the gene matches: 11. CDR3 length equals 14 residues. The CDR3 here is CAATKGLHYNEQFF. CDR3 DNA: TGTGCCGCGACTAAGGGACTACATTACAATGAGCAGTTCTTC.

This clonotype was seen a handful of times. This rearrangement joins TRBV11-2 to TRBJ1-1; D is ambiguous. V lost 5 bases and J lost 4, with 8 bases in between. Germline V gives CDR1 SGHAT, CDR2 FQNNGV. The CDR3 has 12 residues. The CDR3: CASSALGTEAFF. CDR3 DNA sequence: TGTGCCAGCAGCGCCCTGGGCACTGAAGCTTTCTTT.

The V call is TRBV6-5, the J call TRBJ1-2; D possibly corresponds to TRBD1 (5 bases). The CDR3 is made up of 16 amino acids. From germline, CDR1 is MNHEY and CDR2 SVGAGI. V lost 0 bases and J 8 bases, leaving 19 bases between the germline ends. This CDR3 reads CASSYSMRGRASGYTF. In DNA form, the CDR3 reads TGTGCCAGCAGTTACTCGATGAGGGGCAGGGCATCCGGCTACACCTTC.

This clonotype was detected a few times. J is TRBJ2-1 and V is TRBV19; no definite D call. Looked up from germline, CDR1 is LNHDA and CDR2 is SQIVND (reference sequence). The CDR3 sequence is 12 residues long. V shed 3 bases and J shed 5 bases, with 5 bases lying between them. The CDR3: CASSIRNNEQFF. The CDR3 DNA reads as TGTGCCAGTAGTATCAGGAACAATGAGCAGTTCTTC.

CDR3 in amino acids: CASSQEASGLIHEQYF. The CDR3 nucleotides read TGTGCCAGCAGCCAAGAGGCTAGCGGATTGATCCACGAGCAGTACTTC. The chain carries TRBV3-1 and TRBJ2-7, with 7 bases identical to TRBD2. This CDR3 comprises 16 residues. Germline V CDR1 and CDR2: LGHDT, YNNKEL (reference sequence). The V gene end was trimmed by 0 bases and the J gene end by 5 bases; junction bases not matched to a gene: 10.

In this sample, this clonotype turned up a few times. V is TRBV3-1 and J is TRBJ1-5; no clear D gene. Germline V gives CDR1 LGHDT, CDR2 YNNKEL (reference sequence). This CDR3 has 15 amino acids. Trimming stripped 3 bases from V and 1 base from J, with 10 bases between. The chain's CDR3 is CASSHGSGSNQPQHF. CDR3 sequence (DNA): TGTGCCAGCAGCCATGGTAGTGGGAGCAATCAGCCCCAGCATTTT.

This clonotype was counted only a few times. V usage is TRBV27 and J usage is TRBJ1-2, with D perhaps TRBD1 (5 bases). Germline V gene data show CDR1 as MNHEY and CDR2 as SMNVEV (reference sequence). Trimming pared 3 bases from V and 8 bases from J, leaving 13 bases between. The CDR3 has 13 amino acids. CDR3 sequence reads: CASSFPGRTGYTF. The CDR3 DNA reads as TGTGCCAGCAGTTTCCCAGGGAGGACGGGCTACACCTTC.

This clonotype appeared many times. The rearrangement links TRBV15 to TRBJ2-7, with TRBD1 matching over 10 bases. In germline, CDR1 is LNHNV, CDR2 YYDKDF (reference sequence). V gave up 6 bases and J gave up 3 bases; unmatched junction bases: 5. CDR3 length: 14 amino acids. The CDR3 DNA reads TGTGCCACCAGTGGGACAGGGGCCTTCTACGAGCAGTACTTC. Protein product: CATSGTGAFYEQYF.

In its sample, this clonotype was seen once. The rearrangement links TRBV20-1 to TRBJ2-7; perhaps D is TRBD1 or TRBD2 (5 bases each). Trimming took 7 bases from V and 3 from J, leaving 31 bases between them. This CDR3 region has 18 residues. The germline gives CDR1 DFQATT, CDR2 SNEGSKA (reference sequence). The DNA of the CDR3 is TGCAGTGTATTTGACGGGACGTTCGTCTCTAATCAAGGCTACGAGCAGTACTTC. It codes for CSVFDGTFVSNQGYEQYF.

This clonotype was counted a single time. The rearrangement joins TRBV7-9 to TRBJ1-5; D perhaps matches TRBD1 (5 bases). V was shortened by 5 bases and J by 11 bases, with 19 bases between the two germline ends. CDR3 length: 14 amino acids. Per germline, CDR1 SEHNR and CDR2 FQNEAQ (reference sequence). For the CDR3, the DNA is TGTGCCAGCAGCGCAAGCCGACAGTCCTCGGCCCAGCATTTT. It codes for CASSASRQSSAQHF.

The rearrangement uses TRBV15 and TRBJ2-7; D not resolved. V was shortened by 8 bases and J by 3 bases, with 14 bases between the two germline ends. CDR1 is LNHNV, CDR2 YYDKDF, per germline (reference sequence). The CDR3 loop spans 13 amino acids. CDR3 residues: CATRSSSLYEQYF. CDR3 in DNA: TGTGCCACCCGATCCTCATCGCTCTACGAGCAGTACTTC.

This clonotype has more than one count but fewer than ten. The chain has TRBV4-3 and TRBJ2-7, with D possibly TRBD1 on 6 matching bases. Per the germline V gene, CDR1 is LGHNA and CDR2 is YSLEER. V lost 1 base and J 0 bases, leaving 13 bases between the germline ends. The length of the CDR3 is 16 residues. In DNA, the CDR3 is TGCGCCAGCAGCCAAGGCACGGACAGAGTCTCCTACGAGCAGTACTTC. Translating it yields CASSQGTDRVSYEQYF.

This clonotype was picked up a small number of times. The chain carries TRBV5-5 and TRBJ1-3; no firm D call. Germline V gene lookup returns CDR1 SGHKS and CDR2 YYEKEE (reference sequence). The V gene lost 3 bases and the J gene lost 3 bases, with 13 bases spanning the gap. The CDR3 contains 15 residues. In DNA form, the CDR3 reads TGTGCCAGCAGCTCCGGCACGGGATTTGGAAACACCATATATTTT. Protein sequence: CASSSGTGFGNTIYF.

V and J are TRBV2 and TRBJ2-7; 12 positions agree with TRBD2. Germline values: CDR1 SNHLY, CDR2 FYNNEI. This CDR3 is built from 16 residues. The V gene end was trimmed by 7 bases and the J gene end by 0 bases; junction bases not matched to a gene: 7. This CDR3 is CASNLAGGPGSYEQYF. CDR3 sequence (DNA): TGTGCCAGCAACCTAGCGGGAGGGCCGGGCTCCTACGAGCAGTACTTC.

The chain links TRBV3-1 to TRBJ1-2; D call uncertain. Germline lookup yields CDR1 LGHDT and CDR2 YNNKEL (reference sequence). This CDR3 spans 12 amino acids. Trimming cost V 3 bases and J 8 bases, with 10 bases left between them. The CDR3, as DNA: TGTGCCAGCAGCCAGGCGGTCGGGGGCTACACCTTC. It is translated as CASSQAVGGYTF.

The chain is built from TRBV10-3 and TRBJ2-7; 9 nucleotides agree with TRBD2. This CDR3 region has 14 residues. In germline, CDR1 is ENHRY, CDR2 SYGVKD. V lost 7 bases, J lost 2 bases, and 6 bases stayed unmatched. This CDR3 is CAITRTSETYEQYF. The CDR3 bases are TGTGCCATCACCCGGACTAGCGAAACCTACGAGCAGTACTTC.

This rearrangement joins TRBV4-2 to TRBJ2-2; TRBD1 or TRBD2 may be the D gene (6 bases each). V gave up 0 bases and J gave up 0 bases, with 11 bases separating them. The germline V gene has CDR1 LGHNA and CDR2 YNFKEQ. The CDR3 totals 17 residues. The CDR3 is CASSQDRGTTNTGELFF. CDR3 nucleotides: TGTGCCAGCAGCCAAGATCGCGGGACAACGAACACCGGGGAGCTGTTTTTT.

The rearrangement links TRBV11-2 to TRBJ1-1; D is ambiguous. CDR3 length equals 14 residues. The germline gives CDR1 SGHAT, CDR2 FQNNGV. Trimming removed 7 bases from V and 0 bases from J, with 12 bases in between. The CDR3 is CASTIYPMNTEAFF. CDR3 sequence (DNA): TGTGCCAGCACCATATACCCGATGAACACTGAAGCTTTCTTT.